One and the same sample provided the 18 T cell receptor beta chains below, sequenced in a study of identical twins. TCRdb re-analysed the 5' RACE reads in MiXCR, keeping a single row per CDR3 protein. The sample records 500,000 to 650,000 distinct CDR3 sequences, 7% to 7.5% being singletons. These records were also assigned to another study, of yellow fever vaccine responses in identical twins.

Sequenced sample: PBMCs. The receptors shown here come from a woman younger than 30 in good health.

This clonotype was recorded a few times. V gene TRBV6-1 combines with J gene TRBJ2-3; perhaps TRBD1 as D (5 bases). V lost 8 bases and J lost 4, with 13 bases in between. The germline V gene has CDR1 MNHNS and CDR2 SASEGT. The CDR3 has 13 residues. CDR3 loop: CASGSSRADTQYF. CDR3 DNA: TGTGCCAGCGGCTCCTCCAGGGCAGATACGCAGTATTTT.

This clonotype showed up just a few times. This chain uses TRBV10-3 with TRBJ2-3; perhaps TRBD2 as D (6 bases). CDR1 is ENHRY, CDR2 SYGVKD, per germline. The V end was cut by 3 bases, the J end by 4 bases, with 8 bases between. The CDR3 runs to 13 residues. As DNA, the CDR3 is TGTGCCATCAGTGATTCTAGCGCAGATACGCAGTATTTT. Protein: CAISDSSADTQYF.

This clonotype was picked up many times. The V and J genes are TRBV14 and TRBJ2-1; D tentatively fits TRBD1 or TRBD2 (5 bases each). There are 13 residues in the CDR3. Trimming pared 4 bases from V and 10 bases from J, leaving 14 bases between. Germline CDR1 and CDR2: SGHDN and FVKESK. The CDR3 DNA sequence: TGTGCCAGCAGCCCCTTGGGGGTATGGGAGCAGTTCTTC. This gives the protein CASSPLGVWEQFF. Full variable domain (rest looked up from reference TRBV14 and TRBJ2-1): EAGVTQFPSHSVIEKGQTVTLRCDPISGHDNLYWYRRVMGKEIKFLLHFVKESKQDESGMPNNRFLAERTGGTYSTLKVQPAELEDSGVYFCASSPLGVWEQFFGPGTRLTVL.

This clonotype came up many times. The V call is TRBV3-1, the J call TRBJ2-1; D is undetermined. Germline V CDR1 and CDR2: LGHDT, YNNKEL (reference sequence). Trimming left V 2 bases short and J 5 bases short, with 4 bases between. CDR3 length: 12 residues. CDR3 DNA: TGTGCCAGCAGCCAACCGCACAATGAGCAGTTCTTC. It is translated as CASSQPHNEQFF.

This clonotype was detected many times. This chain joins TRBV12-3 or TRBV12-4 and TRBJ1-5, with no clear D. V lost 6 bases and J 9 bases, leaving 15 bases between the germline ends. This CDR3 contains 13 residues. CDR3 protein: CASSPGLAGPQHF. The DNA for the CDR3 is TGTGCCAGCAGCCCCGGACTCGCCGGGCCCCAGCATTTT.

This clonotype was seen repeatedly, ten times or more. The chain links TRBV20-1 to TRBJ1-5; 10 nucleotides agree with TRBD1. V trimming: 5 bases; J trimming: 2 bases; junction bases outside the gene matches: 0. The CDR3 is made up of 13 amino acids. CDR1 and CDR2 from the germline V gene are DFQATT and SNEGSKA (reference sequence). CDR3 region: CSAGTGGNQPQHF. DNA for the CDR3: TGCAGTGCTGGGACAGGGGGCAATCAGCCCCAGCATTTT.

In its sample, this clonotype was seen a few times. This chain uses TRBV25-1 with TRBJ2-4; D remains unclear. CDR3 size: 11 residues. Trimming removed 3 bases from V and 9 bases from J, with 6 bases in between. Germline assignment: CDR1 MGHDK and CDR2 SYGVNS. CDR3 in amino acids: CASSDPGIQYF. The CDR3 bases are TGTGCCAGCAGTGATCCGGGCATTCAGTACTTC.

This clonotype was detected only a few times. The chain combines TRBV5-1 with TRBJ1-1; D not certain. Trimming took off 4 bases at V and 0 bases at J, with 7 bases between the two ends. Germline CDR1 and CDR2: SGHRS and YFSETQ. CDR3 size: 13 residues. The CDR3 DNA reads as TGCGCCAGCAGCGGACTCATGAACACTGAAGCTTTCTTT. This codes for CASSGLMNTEAFF.

The chain uses TRBV6-5 and TRBJ1-1, with 7 bases fitting TRBD1. V gave up 4 bases and J gave up 3 bases; unmatched junction bases: 11. CDR3 length: 16 amino acids. Germline lookup yields CDR1 MNHEY and CDR2 SVGAGI. The CDR3 loop is CASSSQVGTVHTEAFF. The CDR3 region has the DNA TGTGCCAGCAGTTCCCAAGTGGGGACAGTACACACTGAAGCTTTCTTT.

This clonotype was seen a few times. The chain recombines TRBV28 with TRBJ2-2; a weak D match, TRBD1 (6 bases). This CDR3 has 18 amino acids. Per the germline V gene, CDR1 is MDHEN and CDR2 is SYDVKM. Between the trimmed V and J ends, which lost 5 bases and 0 bases, there was a span of 19 bases. The CDR3 DNA follows: TGTGCCAGCAGTCACCTCCGGTGGGGGACAACGAACACCGGGGAGCTGTTTTTT. Translated: CASSHLRWGTTNTGELFF.

The CDR3 region has the DNA TGTGCCAGCTCACCACCGGGGGTTAGCACAGATACGCAGTATTTT. Translation: CASSPPGVSTDTQYF. The chain combines TRBV18 with TRBJ2-3; either TRBD1 or TRBD2 may supply D (5 bases each). The CDR3 spans 15 residues. The V end lost 0 bases, the J end lost 0 bases, and 7 bases lay between the germline ends. Looked up from germline, CDR1 is KGHSH and CDR2 is LQKENI.

There are many counts of this clonotype. The rearrangement joins TRBV12-3 or TRBV12-4 to TRBJ1-1; 9 bases match TRBD1. The junction had 4 bases not matched to a gene; V was cut back by 6 bases and J by 2 bases. The CDR3 covers 14 residues. The chain's CDR3 is CASRTTGGNTEAFF. The CDR3 nucleotides read TGTGCCAGCAGAACGACAGGGGGAAACACTGAAGCTTTCTTT.

This clonotype was counted at least ten times. This chain connects TRBV9 to TRBJ1-5, with TRBD1 identical over 8 bases. CDR1 is SGDLS and CDR2 is YYNGEE in the germline V gene. This CDR3 spans 14 amino acids. The junction had 5 bases not matched to a gene; V was cut back by 3 bases and J by 6 bases. The CDR3 DNA follows: TGTGCCAGCAGCGAACAGGGGGGATCTCAGCCCCAGCATTTT. This codes for CASSEQGGSQPQHF.

V gene TRBV2 combines with J gene TRBJ2-5; no clear D gene. The CDR3 spans 14 residues. Germline V gives CDR1 SNHLY, CDR2 FYNNEI. Trimming left V 5 bases short and J 1 base short, with 11 bases between. This chain's CDR3 is CASSTRASQETQYF. DNA of the CDR3: TGTGCCAGCAGTACCCGAGCTAGCCAAGAGACCCAGTACTTC. The whole variable domain, remainder taken from reference TRBV2 and TRBJ2-5, is EPEVTQTPSHQVTQMGQEVILRCVPISNHLYFYWYRQILGQKVEFLVSFYNNEISEKSEIFDDQFSVERPDGSNFTLKIRSTKLEDSAMYFCASSTRASQETQYFGPGTRLLVL.

This clonotype has at least ten counts. The chain joins TRBV6-5 to TRBJ2-3; D uncertain. The germline gives CDR1 MNHEY, CDR2 SVGAGI. CDR3 length: 15 residues. Between the trimmed V and J ends, which lost 2 bases and 3 bases, there was a span of 12 bases. CDR3 in amino acids: CASSYGVSRTDTQYF. CDR3 in DNA: TGTGCCAGCAGTTACGGGGTGAGCAGGACAGATACGCAGTATTTT.

This chain uses TRBV6-5 with TRBJ2-5, with 12 bases identical to TRBD1. Per germline, CDR1 MNHEY and CDR2 SVGAGI. Trimming took 1 base from V and 7 from J; bases not matched to a gene: 4. The CDR3 sequence is 15 residues long. The CDR3 DNA reads as TGTGCCAGCAGTTACTGGGCGGGACAGGGGGCGACCCAGTACTTC. Its translation is CASSYWAGQGATQYF.

The V and J genes are TRBV24-1 and TRBJ2-3, with TRBD2 identical over 8 bases. Per germline, CDR1 KGHDR and CDR2 SFDVKD. With V trimmed by 3 bases and J by 9 bases, 7 bases remained unmatched. The CDR3 has 14 residues. CDR3 sequence reads: CATSDRRLARTQYF. The CDR3 DNA follows: TGTGCCACCAGTGATCGTCGACTAGCGCGAACGCAGTATTTT.

This rearrangement joins TRBV7-9 to TRBJ2-7, with 10 bases fitting TRBD1. Germline V CDR1 and CDR2: SEHNR, FQNEAQ (reference sequence). The CDR3 contains 15 residues. The junction had 4 bases not matched to a gene; V was cut back by 1 base and J by 4 bases. CDR3 nucleotide sequence: TGTGCCAGCAGCTTAGTCCGGACAGGGGGGTACGAGCAGTACGTC. Protein: CASSLVRTGGYEQYV.